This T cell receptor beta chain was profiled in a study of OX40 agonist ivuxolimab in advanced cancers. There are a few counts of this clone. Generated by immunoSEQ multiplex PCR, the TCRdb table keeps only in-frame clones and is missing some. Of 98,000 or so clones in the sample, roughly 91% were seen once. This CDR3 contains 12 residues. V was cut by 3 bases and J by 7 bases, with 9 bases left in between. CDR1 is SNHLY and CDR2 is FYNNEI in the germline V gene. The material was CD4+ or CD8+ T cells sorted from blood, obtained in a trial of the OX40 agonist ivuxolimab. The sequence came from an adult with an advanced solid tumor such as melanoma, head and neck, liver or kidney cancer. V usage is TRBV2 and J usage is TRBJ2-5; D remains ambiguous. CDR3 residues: CASSEAVGTQYF. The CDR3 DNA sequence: TGTGCCAGCAGTGAGGCGGTGGGGACCCAGTACTTC.